This paragraph reports one TCR beta chain. The antigen it binds to is not known. Base qualities are not provided; no much larger clone lies one nucleotide away. The V and J ends are trimmed by 5 bases and 6 bases, leaving 30 bases between them. The CDR3 contains 19 residues, cysteine and phenylalanine counted. Left in the record is the CDR3 DNA by itself, 57 bases read in frame from the first base. For CDR1 and CDR2, the germline V gene (reference sequence) lists MNHEY and SMNVEV. This specimen belongs to a study of cytomegalovirus exposure and HLA in healthy donors listed by TCRdb under 2017. With regard to the full study: According to an earlier analysis of a few hundred of the donors, about 180 million T cells yielded 100 million or so unique TCR beta sequences and about 280 Gb of sequence data. To predict cytomegalovirus infection status, the study combined high-throughput TCR immunosequencing, statistical association of individual TCRs with disease status, and machine learning. An earlier analysis of some 600 of the donors applied high-throughput TCR beta sequencing to assess whether each TCR beta V gene segment acted as functional or pseudogenic. Among about 360 genotyped donors of the cohort, an average of approximately 240,000 unique TCR beta nucleotide sequences were sequenced per donor, 15% to 20% of them non-productive. A later genetic analysis took genome-wide SNP genotypes for about 55% of the 666 donors and used that subset as a discovery cohort. The study used immunosequencing to profile the T cell repertoires of 670 or so subjects and linked those repertoires to cytomegalovirus serostatus. Every discovery cohort repertoire had been produced on one sequencing platform. Alongside the repertoire data, information on donor age, sex, ethnicity and CMV serostatus was compiled. Typing coverage varied by locus: 629-630 donors for A, B, C, DRB1 and DQB1; 500 to 550 for DQA1; more than 600 for DPA1; around 450 for DPB1. Besides the first cohort of approximately 670 subjects, a separate validation cohort made up of over 95 different subjects was used. To study patterns of TCR occurrence, a later analysis re-analyzed previously published TCR beta repertoires from several hundred donors and added high-resolution HLA genotyping. HLA typing covered class I and class II loci at four-digit resolution. Of the 300 to 500 genotyped donors, 81% were placed in the genetic ancestry cluster associated with self-reported Caucasian donors. Roughly 5 DR-DQ haplotypes were handled as single units for association and clustering, since linkage in the cohort was strong. Roughly 300 gigabases of sequencing data and approximately 91 million unique TCR sequences made up an early release that covered under 750 HLA-typed donors. In the later analysis, no new phenotypic data were used to find candidate immune exposures; instead, reliance was placed on TCR beta sequences and their occurrence across donors. The aim of the study was to test whether cataloging public T cell receptors could identify signatures of past pathogen exposure.

The cohort comprised around 700 healthy bone marrow donors. At the time of sampling, all cohort members were nominally healthy, though unrecorded immune exposures were likely present. The donor tested CMV seropositive, placing the donor among the 250 to 350 seropositive members of the cohort. A peripheral blood sample was collected from each donor, and TCR beta sequencing was performed on peripheral blood mononuclear cells. Genomic DNA extraction from the blood cell samples was performed with the Qiagen DNeasy Blood Extraction Kit. What the work shows at the level of the full study, not this receptor alone: A further reported finding was that TCR beta sequences accurately predicted the HLA-A and HLA-B alleles for most subjects in the first cohort. In a later genetic analysis, a missense DCLRE1C variant was associated with V-gene and J-gene trimming of TCR beta chains, and the association was replicated in an independent cohort. Specific HLA alleles were associated with 18,000 or so TCR beta sequences at a false discovery rate of 0.05 in a later analysis. Most TCR sequences were seen in very few donors, while some public TCRs were found in many individuals. An earlier analysis of 587 of the donors showed that most TCR beta V segments appeared in productive rearrangements either about 87% or about 30% of the time, which broadly matched IMGT annotations. A later genetic analysis reported fewer N-insertions in productive TCRs among donors in an Asian-associated ancestry cluster than the approximately 670-donor mean. Because counts were too low, approximately 18 rarely observed V segments, including chromosome 9 orphons, were excluded from the earlier analysis of 587 of the donors. Only TCR beta chains were sequenced in this cohort, and the absence of alpha or paired-chain data limited detectable features. Presence/absence analyses assumed roughly uniform sequencing depth across donors, an assumption that may not hold. A group of highly shared sequence variants was considered likely to be a technical artifact of the sequencing pipeline. According to a later analysis, TCR association rates differed among HLA loci, with DRB1 alleles showing the most associated TCRs and HLA-C alleles showing the fewest. The authors suggested that the approach could potentially be generalized to other disease states and immunological phenotypes. In vitro tests confirmed that a few of the cytomegalovirus-associated TCR beta chains recognize cytomegalovirus antigens. Several of the top co-occurrence clusters appeared to be linked to parvovirus B19, influenza, CMV and Epstein-Barr virus, according to a later analysis. In a later analysis, HLA-associated TCR beta chains showed more clonal expansion and lower generation probabilities than non-associated chains that were equally common. In both the original and validation cohorts, the classifier was reported to diagnose cytomegalovirus status with high specificity and sensitivity. Because the 87-base-pair reads could not distinguish some IMGT-functional V segments, including TRBV6-2 and TRBV6-3, those segments were excluded. A total of about 150 TCR beta chains were listed by the study as associated with cytomegalovirus. Assigning TCR associations to individual alleles was difficult when HLA alleles, especially DR and DQ, strongly co-occurred. Linkage disequilibrium might explain the correlated functional status among segregating V segments, but an unknown experimental factor could not be ruled out. Because some donors lacked HLA typing at each locus, the association tests relied only on the typed subset. Most CMV-associated TCR beta chains appeared to be HLA-restricted in a later analysis, and the HLA associations seemed to be driven largely by CMV exposure. Immune exposure information for the cohort was limited to CMV serostatus.

Libraries were constructed by the immunoSEQ multiplex PCR assay. For the multiplex PCR, a mixture combining 60 forward primers for TCR Vbeta segments and 13 reverse primers for TCR Jbeta segments was used. A multiplex PCR assay on genomic DNA amplified the CDR3 region of rearranged TCR beta genes. The amplified TCR beta libraries were sequenced on the Illumina HiSeq System as 87-base-pair reads. In the authors' own workflow: A later analysis tallied roughly 80 million unique TCR beta chains across the 610 or so repertoires, and approximately 12 million of those chains were shared by two or more donors. To remove PCR and sequencing errors, raw reads were error-corrected and collapsed into unique sequences using a nearest-neighbor algorithm that merged closely related sequences. To assign V, D and J gene segments, CDR3 sequences were aligned to IMGT reference sequences. For a sequence to be retained, a match of at least six nucleotides was required to both a V gene segment and a J gene segment. A rearrangement counted as productive if the CDR3 had no stop codons and remained in frame with V and J, and every other rearrangement counted as non-productive. Following IMGT convention, CDR3 was defined as the stretch from the second conserved V-encoded cysteine up to the conserved J-encoded phenylalanine. Sequences without an unambiguous match to a single V gene segment were excluded from the earlier analysis of over 500 of the donors. In an earlier analysis of some 590 of the donors, V segments were called functional above 56.7% productive rearrangements and were called segregating when the between-donor standard deviation exceeded 5%. To diagnose cytomegalovirus status from the catalog of TCR beta chain sequences, a statistical classification framework was built. In a later analysis, V and J genes were assigned by comparing TCR nucleotide sequences against IMGT/GENE-DB human TR gene sequences. The TCRdist pipeline was used in a later analysis to assign CDR3 sequences and most-parsimonious VDJ recombination scenarios. A later analysis defined each TCR beta chain by its CDR3 amino acid sequence plus V-gene family, and excluded reads lacking a unique V-gene family. In a later analysis, some 600 highly shared, low-generation-probability nucleotide sequences were removed to address suspected cross-contamination and a sequencing artifact. In a later analysis, a clonal expansion index for each public chain was calculated from normalized within-repertoire ranks of inferred template counts. In a later analysis, generation probabilities were computed with a VDJ recombination model fitted to out-of-frame rearrangements, and the resulting probabilities were checked against IGoR. In a later analysis, TCR-TCR, TCR-HLA and TCR-CMV co-occurrence was scored with hypergeometric tests, and a repertoire-size bias correction was applied to TCR pairs. To estimate false discovery rates, a later analysis permuted the HLA or CMV assignments 20 times. A later analysis grouped co-occurring TCRs with DBSCAN, adding TCRdist sequence similarity when clustering within HLA-allele-positive subsets. Co-occurrence clustering excluded repertoires with fewer than 30,000 or more than 120,000 public chains, plus five with anomalous nucleotide sharing. The table was pulled from immuneACCESS by TCRdb, which kept in-frame rearrangements only. Such tables lose some clones; where checked, under half of the loss comes from unresolved V genes, and the rest has no known cause. V, J and clone size are taken as reported in that table, and D and trimming were inferred from the DNA itself. This sample has about 110,000 clones in its table, and approximately 80% of those were observed once. The ten largest clones add up to 22% of the sample.

Sequencing input: PBMCs. The sequence was obtained from a man in his thirties or forties in good health and CMV-seropositive. The V gene is TRBV27 and the J gene is TRBJ2-3; TRBD1 is a possible D gene, resting on 5 matching bases. The DNA is as follows: TGTGCCAGCAGTGTCGGCCTGGGGTGGGATGGGGCGCGTGCGGATACGCAGTATTTT. Its protein reads: CASSVGLGWDGARADTQYF.